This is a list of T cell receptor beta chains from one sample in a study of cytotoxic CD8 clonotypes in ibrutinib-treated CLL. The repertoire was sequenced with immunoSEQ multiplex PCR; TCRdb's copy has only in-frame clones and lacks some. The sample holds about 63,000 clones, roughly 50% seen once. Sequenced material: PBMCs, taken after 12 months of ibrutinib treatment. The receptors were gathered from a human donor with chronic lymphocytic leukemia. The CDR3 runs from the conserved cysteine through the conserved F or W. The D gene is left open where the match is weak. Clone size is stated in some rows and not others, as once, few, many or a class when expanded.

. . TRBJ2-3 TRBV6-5 TGTGCCAGCAGTCTAGGGCGGACTAGCACAGATACGCAGTATTTT CASSLGRTSTDTQYF
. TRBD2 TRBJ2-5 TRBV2 TGTGCCAGCAGGGAGCGGGGGGGCGAAGAGACCCAGTACTTC CASRERGGEETQYF
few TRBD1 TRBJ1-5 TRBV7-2 TGTGCCAGCAGCTTAAAGGGACAGGGCCAGCCCCAGCATTTT CASSLKGQGQPQHF
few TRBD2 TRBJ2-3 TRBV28 TGTGCCAGCACCCCGGGTAGCGGGCCCACAGATACGCAGTATTTT CASTPGSGPTDTQYF
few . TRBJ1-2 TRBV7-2 TGTGCCAGCAGCCAAGCCTGGGGCAGAGAGGAGCGTGGCTACACCTTC CASSQAWGREERGYTF
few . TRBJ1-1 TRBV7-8 TGTGCCAGCAGCTTAGGGAGCAACACTGAAGCTTTCTTT CASSLGSNTEAFF
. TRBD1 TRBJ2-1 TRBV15 TGTGCCACCAGCACCAGACAGGGCTCCTACAATGAGCAGTTCTTC CATSTRQGSYNEQFF
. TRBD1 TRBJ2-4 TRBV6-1 TGTGCCAGCAGACAGTTAGGACAGGAAAACATTCAGTACTTC CASRQLGQENIQYF
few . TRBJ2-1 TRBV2 TGTGCCAGCAGCTTACAATACAATGAGCAGTTCTTC CASSLQYNEQFF
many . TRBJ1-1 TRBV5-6 TGTGCCAGCAGCTCTAGACTGGGCACTGAAGCTTTCTTT CASSSRLGTEAFF
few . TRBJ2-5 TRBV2 TGTGCCAGCGGATCGGAACAAGAGACCCAGTACTTC CASGSEQETQYF
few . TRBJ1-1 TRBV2 TGTGCCAGCAAACTCTCGGGCACTGAAGCTTTCTTT CASKLSGTEAFF
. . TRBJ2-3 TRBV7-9 TGTGCCAGCAGCTTTGGGGAAACTAGCACAGATACGCAGTATTTT CASSFGETSTDTQYF
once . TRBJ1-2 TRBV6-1 TGTGCCAGCAGTGAAGCCCAGGGGCGGATGGGGGGCTACACCTTC CASSEAQGRMGGYTF
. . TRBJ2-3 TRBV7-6 TGTGCCAGCAGCTTAGCGGAGGGCCAACATACGCAGTATTTT CASSLAEGQHTQYF
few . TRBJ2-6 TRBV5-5 TGTGCCAGCAGCTTGGCAGTTGTCTCCGGGGCCAACGTCCTGACTTTC CASSLAVVSGANVLTF
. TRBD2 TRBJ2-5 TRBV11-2 TGTGCCAGCAGCTCCTGGGGGGGGTTGGAGACCCAGTACTTC CASSSWGGLETQYF
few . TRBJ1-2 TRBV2 TGTGCCAGCGGGTGGGGCGTTGGCTACACCTTC CASGWGVGYTF
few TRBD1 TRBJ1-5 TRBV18 TGTGCCAGCTCACTCCCGGGACAGGGTCATCCCCAGCATTTT CASSLPGQGHPQHF
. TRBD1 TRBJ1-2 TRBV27 TGTGCCAGCAGCCTCGGCAGGGGGATTAACTATGGCTACACCTTC CASSLGRGINYGYTF
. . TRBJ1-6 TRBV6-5 TGTGCCAGCAGGTCTGACCGGTATAATTCACCCCTCCACTTT CASRSDRYNSPLHF
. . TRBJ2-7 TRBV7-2 TGTGCCAGCAGCTTGTCCGGACAGTACTACGAGCAGTACTTC CASSLSGQYYEQYF
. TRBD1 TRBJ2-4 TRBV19 TGTGCCAGTAGTATTGGACAGGGAAACATTCAGTACTTC CASSIGQGNIQYF
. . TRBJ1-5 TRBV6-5 TGTGCCAGCAGTCCAGGTGTGAATCAGCCCCAGCATTTT CASSPGVNQPQHF
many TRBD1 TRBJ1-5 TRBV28 TGTGCCAGCAGTTTCCCAGGGACAGGGAATCAGCCCCAGCATTTT CASSFPGTGNQPQHF
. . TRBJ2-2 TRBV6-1 TGTGCCAGCAGTTCAGGGAGGTTCACCAGGGAGCTGTTTTTT CASSSGRFTRELFF
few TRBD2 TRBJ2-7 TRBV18 TGTGCCAGCTCACCACCCGGCGGGAGTGGCTACGAGCAGTACTTC CASSPPGGSGYEQYF
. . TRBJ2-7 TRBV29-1 TGCAGCGTTAGAGACGGCTACGAGCAGTACTTC CSVRDGYEQYF
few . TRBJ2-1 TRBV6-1 TGTGCCAGCAGTGAATGGGCTAGCTATTTTGTGCAGTTCTTC CASSEWASYFVQFF
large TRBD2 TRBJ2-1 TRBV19 TGTGCCAGTACTGCCGGGGGGATCAATGAGCAGTTCTTC CASTAGGINEQFF
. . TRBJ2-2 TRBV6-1 TGTGCCAGCAGTGAAGCCTGGGGCGGGGAGCTGTTTTTT CASSEAWGGELFF
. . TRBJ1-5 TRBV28 TGTGCCAGCAGTTTACCAGGGGGCAATCAGCCCCAGCATTTT CASSLPGGNQPQHF
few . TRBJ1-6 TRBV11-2 TGTGCCAGCAGCTCGATAGGCTCCTATAATTCACCCCTCCACTTT CASSSIGSYNSPLHF
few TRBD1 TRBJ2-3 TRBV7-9 TGTGCCAGCAGCTTAGCGGACAGGAGTGTCACAGATACGCAGTATTTT CASSLADRSVTDTQYF
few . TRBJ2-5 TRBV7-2 TGTGCCAGCAGCTTAGCCCGCCAAGAGACCCAGTACTTC CASSLARQETQYF
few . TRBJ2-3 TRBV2 TGTGCCAGCACCGGGACAACCACAGATACGCAGTATTTT CASTGTTTDTQYF
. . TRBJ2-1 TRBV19 TGTGCCAGTAGTATCCGTGGCGGGGCTATCGTCAATGAGCAGTTCTTC CASSIRGGAIVNEQFF
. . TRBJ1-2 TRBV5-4 TGTGCCAGCAGCTTGGTTAGCTCCTTTGCCTATGGCTACACCTTC CASSLVSSFAYGYTF
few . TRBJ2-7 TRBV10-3 TGTGCCATCAGAGACCGTCTAGGGAGGCATGGAGGGGAGCAGTACTTC CAIRDRLGRHGGEQYF
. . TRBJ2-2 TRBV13 TGTGCCAGCAGCCGTATGAACACCGGGGAGCTGTTTTTT CASSRMNTGELFF
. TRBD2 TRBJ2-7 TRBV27 TGTGCCAGCAGTTCGACTAGCGGGACGATCGAGCAGTACTTC CASSSTSGTIEQYF
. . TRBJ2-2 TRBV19 TGTGCCAGTAGTATGGGCCCCCGAGGGGCTAACACCGGGGAGCTGTTTTTT CASSMGPRGANTGELFF
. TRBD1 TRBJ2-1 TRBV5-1 TGCGCCAGCAGCTGGGGACAGATCTCCTACAATGAGCAGTTCTTC CASSWGQISYNEQFF